These 22 T cell receptor beta chains share one sample of origin, sequenced in a study of CD8 T cells in Susac syndrome. RNA, at about 0.5 to 1 ug, was reverse transcribed with random hexamers. TCRdb processed the immunoSEQ multiplex PCR reads anew with MiXCR; each CDR3 protein has one entry. The sample has some 120,000 distinct CDR3 sequences; 90% to 95% are singletons. Sequenced sample: CD8+ T cells from PBMCs. The receptor source for this set is a human donor with Susac syndrome.

The chain combines TRBV9 with TRBJ2-7; 8 nucleotides agree with TRBD1. V shed 3 bases and J 5 bases; nucleotides not matched to a gene: 7. This CDR3 is built from 14 residues. In germline, CDR1 is SGDLS, CDR2 YYNGEE. CDR3 coding DNA: TGTGCCAGCAGCGAAGGACAGGGACTCCACGAGCAGTACTTC. This gives the protein CASSEGQGLHEQYF.

V gene TRBV25-1 combines with J gene TRBJ1-2, with 7 bases aligning to TRBD1. The CDR3 covers 15 residues. CDR1 is MGHDK, CDR2 SYGVNS, per germline. Losses at the gene ends were 2 bases for V and 4 bases for J; bases not matched to a gene: 7. CDR3 region: CASSEIRQGSYGYTF. CDR3 sequence (DNA): TGTGCCAGCAGTGAAATTCGACAGGGTTCCTATGGCTACACCTTC.

This clonotype was observed a few times. CDR3 amino acids: CASSQDYTEAFF. CDR3 coding DNA: TGTGCCAGCTCACAGGATTACACTGAAGCTTTCTTT. The chain recombines TRBV6-1 with TRBJ1-1; D possibly corresponds to TRBD1 (5 bases). Germline-derived CDR1 and CDR2 are MNHNS and SASEGT. V was pared by 8 bases and J by 3 bases, with 10 bases between. The CDR3 is made up of 12 amino acids.

The V and J genes are TRBV12-3 or TRBV12-4 and TRBJ2-4, with 7 bases lining up with TRBD1. Losses at the gene ends were 5 bases for V and 4 bases for J; bases not matched to a gene: 8. This CDR3 is 15 amino acids long. For the CDR3, the DNA is TGTGCCAGCAGTACAGGGGCTTCGAGTAAAAACATTCAGTACTTC. Translating it yields CASSTGASSKNIQYF.

This rearrangement joins TRBV20-1 to TRBJ1-5, with D unresolved. Trimming shortened V by 0 bases and J by 0 bases, and 9 bases separated the two germline ends. The CDR3 consists of 15 residues. Looked up from germline, CDR1 is DFQATT and CDR2 is SNEGSKA (reference sequence). The CDR3 sequence: CSARDTGISNQPQHF. The CDR3 DNA sequence: TGCAGTGCTAGAGATACGGGGATTAGCAATCAGCCCCAGCATTTT.

The genes are TRBV11-2 and TRBJ2-3; TRBD1 agrees at 8 bases. J gave up 3 bases and V 2 bases, and 10 bases lay outside the gene matches. Germline CDR1 SGHAT, CDR2 FQNNGV. This CDR3 has 17 amino acids. The CDR3 nucleotides read TGTGCCAGCAGCTTATATTGGCCGGGACAGGTTACAGATACGCAGTATTTT. It codes for CASSLYWPGQVTDTQYF.

V is TRBV12-5 and J is TRBJ2-7; D unresolved. The CDR3 consists of 12 residues. Per germline, CDR1 LGHNT and CDR2 FRNRAP. Trimming removed 3 bases from V and 4 bases from J, with 7 bases in between. The CDR3 loop is CASGFSLYEQYF. Written as DNA, the CDR3 is TGTGCTAGTGGTTTCTCCCTATACGAGCAGTACTTC.

The J gene is TRBJ2-5, the V gene TRBV21-1; the table assigns TRBD1, which was not confirmed against the DNA. TRBV21-1 is a known pseudogene. CDR3 length: 17 amino acids. CDR3 DNA: TGTGCCAGCAGCAAGGGACGGGGGGCACGGTACCAAGAGACCCAGTACTTC. Translation gives CASSKGRGARYQETQYF.

The V call is TRBV5-4, the J call TRBJ2-7; 9 bases are shared with TRBD2. The CDR3 runs 15 residues. CDR1 SGHNT and CDR2 YYREEE come from the germline V gene (reference sequence). J lost 0 bases, V lost 0 bases, and 1 base had no gene match. CDR3 region: CASSLVTSGSYEQYF. DNA of the CDR3: TGTGCCAGCAGCTTGGTGACTAGCGGCTCCTACGAGCAGTACTTC.

The J gene is TRBJ1-1, the V gene TRBV19; D not resolved. The CDR3 covers 12 residues. Looked up from germline, CDR1 is LNHDA and CDR2 is SQIVND (reference sequence). V dropped 1 base and J dropped 7 bases, with 7 bases sitting between them. CDR3 in amino acids: CASSIGQSEAFF. The CDR3 DNA reads as TGTGCCAGTAGTATAGGCCAGAGTGAAGCTTTCTTT.

This clonotype was detected only once. The chain recombines TRBV27 with TRBJ1-5; unclear D gene. Germline V lookup: CDR1 MNHEY, CDR2 SMNVEV (reference sequence). Trimming cost V 6 bases and J 4 bases, with 13 bases left between them. This CDR3 is built from 14 residues. Here the CDR3 reads CASSPMAGNQPQHF. CDR3 nucleotide sequence: TGTGCCAGCAGCCCGATGGCAGGTAATCAGCCCCAGCATTTT.

The chain recombines TRBV11-2 with TRBJ1-5; D possibly corresponds to TRBD1 (5 bases). Looked up from germline, CDR1 is SGHAT and CDR2 is FQNNGV. Trimming took off 5 bases at V and 0 bases at J, with 14 bases between the two ends. This CDR3 has 16 residues. This chain's CDR3 is CASSIGTAYSNQPQHF. In DNA, the CDR3 is TGTGCCAGCAGCATCGGGACGGCTTATAGCAATCAGCCCCAGCATTTT.

This chain connects TRBV12-3 or TRBV12-4 to TRBJ2-2, with a tentative D call TRBD1 (5 bases). This CDR3 has 14 amino acids. V was clipped by 7 bases and J by 4 bases, with 13 bases between them. This chain's CDR3 is CASNSAQGTGELFF. The CDR3 DNA sequence: TGTGCCAGCAACAGCGCCCAGGGCACCGGGGAGCTGTTTTTT.

The V and J genes are TRBV24-1 and TRBJ1-2; no clear D. The V end lost 4 bases, the J end lost 8 bases, and 16 bases lay between the germline ends. CDR1 KGHDR and CDR2 SFDVKD come from the germline V gene. The CDR3 is made up of 14 amino acids. CDR3 sequence: CATSEEVRLLGYTF. As DNA, the CDR3 is TGTGCCACCAGTGAAGAAGTCCGGTTGTTGGGCTACACCTTC.

This chain uses TRBV19 with TRBJ2-7, with D perhaps TRBD2 (6 bases). The germline V gene encodes CDR1 LNHDA and CDR2 SQIVND (reference sequence). This CDR3 has 17 residues. The V gene lost 4 bases and the J gene lost 1 base, with 20 bases spanning the gap. This CDR3 is CASSTTGWSGLSYEQYF. In nucleotides, the CDR3 is TGTGCCAGTAGTACAACCGGCTGGAGCGGGCTATCCTACGAGCAGTACTTC. Together with reference TRBV19 and TRBJ2-7, the CDR3 gives the full variable domain: DGGITQSPKYLFRKEGQNVTLSCEQNLNHDAMYWYRQDPGQGLRLIYYSQIVNDFQKGDIAEGYSVSREKKESFPLTVTSAQKNPTAFYLCASSTTGWSGLSYEQYFGPGTRLTVT.

The V and J genes are TRBV19 and TRBJ1-5; the match to TRBD1 covers 8 bases. Trimming removed 8 bases from V and 2 bases from J; junction bases left unmatched: 2. The CDR3 totals 13 residues. The germline V gene has CDR1 LNHDA and CDR2 SQIVND (reference sequence). The CDR3 DNA reads as TGTGCCAGTTGGGGACAGGGCAATCAGCCCCAGCATTTT. Amino acid sequence: CASWGQGNQPQHF.

The chain has TRBV5-1 and TRBJ1-1, with D possibly matching TRBD1 (5 bases). The CDR3 sequence is 15 residues long. Germline assignment: CDR1 SGHRS and CDR2 YFSETQ. V shed 1 base and J shed 1 base, with 11 bases lying between them. The CDR3 here is CASSLRQTRNTEAFF. The CDR3 nucleotides are TGCGCCAGCAGCTTGAGACAGACAAGGAACACTGAAGCTTTCTTT.

This clonotype was counted a few times. The chain joins TRBV28 to TRBJ1-2; perhaps TRBD1 as D (5 bases). Germline CDR1 MDHEN, CDR2 SYDVKM. Trimming left V 3 bases short and J 4 bases short, with 9 bases between. This CDR3 is 13 amino acids long. CDR3 loop: CASSLAGTYGYTF. The DNA for the CDR3 is TGTGCCAGCAGTTTGGCAGGGACCTATGGCTACACCTTC.

The V gene is TRBV23-1, the J gene TRBJ2-1, with TRBD1 identical over 9 bases. TRBV23-1 is an open reading frame whose function is uncertain. The CDR3 runs 17 residues. Unmatched junction bases numbered 16, after V lost 4 bases and J lost 9 bases. The CDR3 loop reads CASSPERRDRVRGEQFF. The CDR3 DNA reads TGCGCCAGCAGTCCGGAAAGGCGGGACAGGGTTCGGGGTGAGCAGTTCTTC.

The chain combines TRBV19 with TRBJ2-1; the D gene is possibly TRBD1 (6 bases). Trimming took 2 bases from V and 3 from J, leaving 11 bases between them. Germline CDR1 and CDR2: LNHDA and SQIVND (reference sequence). CDR3 length equals 15 residues. The CDR3 sequence: CASSISSGVYNEQFF. The CDR3 bases are TGTGCCAGTAGTATATCGTCAGGGGTCTACAATGAGCAGTTCTTC.

This chain uses TRBV5-1 with TRBJ2-6; tentative D call: TRBD2 (5 bases). Germline CDR1 is SGHRS and CDR2 is YFSETQ. CDR3 length: 17 amino acids. The V end lost 4 bases, the J end lost 0 bases, and 14 bases lay between the germline ends. The CDR3 DNA reads TGCGCCAGCAGCCCCCCGGGGTGGCCCTCTGGGGCCAACGTCCTGACTTTC. This sequence encodes CASSPPGWPSGANVLTF.

This clonotype was seen once. V gene TRBV13 combines with J gene TRBJ1-2; D unclear. This CDR3 has 13 residues. V lost 1 base to trimming and J lost 6 bases, with 9 bases between them. Looked up from germline, CDR1 is PRHDT and CDR2 is FYEKMQ (reference sequence). The CDR3 region is CASSLVRSDGYTF. The CDR3 DNA is TGTGCCAGCAGCTTAGTTCGTAGCGATGGCTACACCTTC.